The T cell receptor (beta chain) under discussion was sequenced for a study of T cells in Graves' hyperthyroidism and ophthalmopathy. TCR beta CDR3 sequences were amplified from RNA transcripts. In the first-round RT-PCR of the TCR CDR3, the HTBI primer set was used. TCRdb reprocessed the multiplex PCR reads with MiXCR, giving one entry per CDR3 protein. Here the sample spans roughly 56,000 distinct CDR3 sequences, about 50% being singletons. Turning to this clonotype: The junction departs from the called germline gene at one end, perhaps through a read error.

Germline V CDR1 and CDR2: LGHNA, YNFKEQ. The CDR3 has 18 amino acids. Orbital computed tomography and thyroid ultrasound, together with serum TRAb and thyroxine and clinical symptoms, were used for diagnoses. This chain links TRBV4-2 with TRBJ2-5, with TRBD2 matching over 14 bases. The sample was blood. The sequence came from a woman aged 30 to 39 with Graves' ophthalmopathy. The chain's CDR3 is CACSPTGTSGSGEETQYF. CDR3 coding DNA: TGTGCCTGCAGCCCTACCGGGACTAGCGGGAGTGGGGAAGAGACCCAGTACTTC.